The rows below give T cell receptor beta chains drawn from one sample of a study of preoperative IRX-2 immunotherapy in early breast cancer. Clones were sequenced by immunoSEQ multiplex PCR, and TCRdb holds only the in-frame ones, with some missing. This table holds 40,000 to 50,000 clones, 60% to 80% found once. Sequencing was performed on tumor tissue, taken after IRX-2 immunotherapy. These receptors originate from a human donor with breast cancer. Each CDR3 is given with its conserved first and last residue. Fields, in order: D gene, clone size, V gene, J gene, CDR3 protein, CDR3 DNA. D genes are given only for firm matches. Clone size is given for some rows only: seen once, a few or many times, or a class if the clone is expanded.

D: TRBD2
size: -
V: TRBV6-8
J: TRBJ2-1
CDR3: CAISGQGGGSGRAGDEQFF
DNA: TGTGCCATCAGCGGACAGGGTGGGGGCAGCGGGAGGGCCGGTGATGAGCAGTTCTTC

D: TRBD2
size: -
V: TRBV5-1
J: TRBJ2-3
CDR3: CASSLGEGEDTQYF
DNA: TGCGCCAGCAGCTTAGGGGAGGGAGAAGATACGCAGTATTTT

D: TRBD2
size: -
V: TRBV5-1
J: TRBJ2-2
CDR3: CASSLGRAGGNTGELFF
DNA: TGCGCCAGCAGCTTAGGACGAGCGGGGGGGAACACCGGGGAGCTGTTTTTT

D: -
size: -
V: TRBV10-3
J: TRBJ2-7
CDR3: CAISEGQIPSYEQYF
DNA: TGTGCCATCAGTGAGGGACAGATTCCCTCCTACGAGCAGTACTTC

D: -
size: -
V: TRBV6-7
J: TRBJ2-3
CDR3: CASSPIGDTQYF
DNA: TGTGCCAGCAGTCCTATTGGAGATACGCAGTATTTT

D: TRBD1
size: once
V: TRBV19
J: TRBJ1-1
CDR3: CASSHGQGNTEAFF
DNA: TGTGCCAGTAGTCACGGACAGGGGAACACTGAAGCTTTCTTT

D: -
size: -
V: TRBV28
J: TRBJ1-1
CDR3: CASSRRRGVNTEAFF
DNA: TGTGCCAGCAGCCGTCGCCGGGGGGTGAACACTGAAGCTTTCTTT

D: TRBD2
size: -
V: TRBV19
J: TRBJ2-1
CDR3: CASSIASGRRDEQFF
DNA: TGTGCCAGTAGTATAGCTAGCGGGAGACGCGATGAGCAGTTCTTC

D: -
size: -
V: TRBV22-1
J: TRBJ2-7
CDR3: CASSIIAGGLYEQYF
DNA: TGTGCCAGCAGTATCATAGCGGGGGGGTTGTACGAGCAGTACTTC

D: TRBD2
size: -
V: TRBV11-1
J: TRBJ2-5
CDR3: CASSSGLAGQETQYF
DNA: TGTGCCAGCAGCTCGGGACTAGCGGGCCAAGAGACCCAGTACTTC

D: -
size: -
V: TRBV14
J: TRBJ2-7
CDR3: CASSPGTEQYF
DNA: TGTGCCAGCAGCCCAGGGACAGAGCAGTACTTC

D: TRBD1
size: -
V: TRBV28
J: TRBJ2-3
CDR3: CASRPSGTAVTDTQYF
DNA: TGTGCCAGCAGACCATCCGGGACAGCAGTCACAGATACGCAGTATTTT

D: -
size: -
V: TRBV7-6
J: TRBJ1-4
CDR3: CASSPQGTEEKLFF
DNA: TGTGCCAGCAGCCCCCAGGGGACGGAAGAAAAACTGTTTTTT

D: -
size: -
V: TRBV29-1
J: TRBJ2-2
CDR3: CSGARGPTTGELFF
DNA: TGCAGCGGGGCCCGGGGGCCCACCACCGGGGAGCTGTTTTTT

D: TRBD1
size: -
V: TRBV6-8
J: TRBJ2-7
CDR3: CASTYRGTYEQYF
DNA: TGTGCCAGCACCTACAGGGGAACCTACGAGCAGTACTTC

D: -
size: -
V: TRBV29-1
J: TRBJ2-7
CDR3: CSVEDGYSYEQYF
DNA: TGCAGCGTTGAGGACGGATACTCCTACGAGCAGTACTTC

D: -
size: once
V: TRBV14
J: TRBJ2-3
CDR3: CASSQLGGGTDTQYF
DNA: TGTGCCAGCAGCCAACTGGGGGGAGGCACAGATACGCAGTATTTT

D: -
size: -
V: TRBV12-5
J: TRBJ2-5
CDR3: CASGSALGLGETQYF
DNA: TGTGCTAGTGGTTCAGCATTGGGTTTGGGGGAGACCCAGTACTTC

D: -
size: -
V: TRBV30
J: TRBJ1-3
CDR3: CACDMTVFGGNTIYF
DNA: TGTGCCTGCGACATGACCGTCTTTGGTGGAAACACCATATATTTT

D: TRBD1
size: -
V: TRBV28
J: TRBJ1-4
CDR3: CASSSERGLAEKLFF
DNA: TGTGCCAGCAGTTCGGAGAGGGGGCTTGCTGAAAAACTGTTTTTT

D: -
size: -
V: TRBV6-8
J: TRBJ1-6
CDR3: CASSDRFSSPLHF
DNA: TGTGCCAGCAGCGACAGATTTAGTTCACCCCTCCACTTT

D: -
size: -
V: TRBV19
J: TRBJ2-7
CDR3: CASSIGGYEQYF
DNA: TGTGCCAGTAGTATAGGGGGCTACGAGCAGTACTTC

D: -
size: -
V: TRBV6-8
J: TRBJ2-7
CDR3: CASSGSTGPAYEQYF
DNA: TGTGCCAGCAGTGGATCGACAGGCCCCGCCTACGAGCAGTACTTC

D: TRBD1
size: few
V: TRBV23-1
J: TRBJ1-1
CDR3: CASSHGQGRANTEAFF
DNA: TGCGCCAGCAGCCACGGACAGGGGCGGGCGAACACTGAAGCTTTCTTT

D: TRBD1
size: -
V: TRBV6-8
J: TRBJ1-3
CDR3: CASGQGFSGNTIYF
DNA: TGTGCCAGCGGACAGGGGTTTTCTGGAAACACCATATATTTT

D: -
size: -
V: TRBV19
J: TRBJ1-4
CDR3: CASSLGTGNEKLFF
DNA: TGTGCCAGTAGTCTGGGGACGGGGAATGAAAAACTGTTTTTT

D: -
size: -
V: TRBV12-5
J: TRBJ1-1
CDR3: CASTMGTSEAFF
DNA: TGTGCCAGCACCATGGGGACGTCTGAAGCTTTCTTT

D: -
size: few
V: TRBV11-3
J: TRBJ2-7
CDR3: CASSLEWGATRNEQYF
DNA: TGTGCCAGCAGCTTAGAATGGGGGGCTACGAGAAACGAGCAGTACTTC

D: TRBD2
size: -
V: TRBV7-2
J: TRBJ2-5
CDR3: CASSPGLVSNLGETQYF
DNA: TGTGCCAGCAGCCCCGGACTAGTTTCGAATCTGGGAGAGACCCAGTACTTC

D: -
size: once
V: TRBV10-2
J: TRBJ2-3
CDR3: CASRGSLGEVTDTQYF
DNA: TGCGCCAGCAGGGGCTCACTCGGGGAGGTGACAGATACGCAGTATTTT

D: TRBD1
size: -
V: TRBV6-4
J: TRBJ1-5
CDR3: CATQTGNQPQHF
DNA: TGTGCCACTCAGACAGGGAATCAGCCCCAGCATTTT

D: TRBD1
size: -
V: TRBV12-5
J: TRBJ1-4
CDR3: CASTMRGQGEEKLFF
DNA: TGTGCCAGCACCATGAGAGGGCAGGGGGAGGAAAAACTGTTTTTT

D: TRBD2
size: -
V: TRBV28
J: TRBJ2-1
CDR3: CASRVAGGDPSYNEQFF
DNA: TGTGCCAGCAGGGTAGCGGGAGGAGACCCTTCCTACAATGAGCAGTTCTTC

D: -
size: few
V: TRBV5-1
J: TRBJ2-7
CDR3: CASSLTEFSYEQYF
DNA: TGCGCCAGCAGCTTGACAGAGTTCTCCTACGAGCAGTACTTC

D: TRBD1
size: -
V: TRBV18
J: TRBJ2-7
CDR3: CASSLGQGGYEQYF
DNA: TGTGCCAGCTCCCTAGGACAGGGTGGCTACGAGCAGTACTTC

D: -
size: -
V: TRBV5-1
J: TRBJ1-4
CDR3: CASSFGHLNEKLFF
DNA: TGCGCCAGCAGCTTCGGACACCTTAATGAAAAACTGTTTTTT

D: -
size: few
V: TRBV18
J: TRBJ1-1
CDR3: CASSYGTITEAFF
DNA: TGTGCCAGCTCATACGGGACGATAACTGAAGCTTTCTTT

D: TRBD2
size: few
V: TRBV7-1
J: TRBJ2-1
CDR3: CASSLRTSGSIGEQFF
DNA: TGTGCCAGCAGCCTACGGACTAGCGGGAGTATTGGTGAGCAGTTCTTC

D: TRBD1
size: -
V: TRBV19
J: TRBJ2-7
CDR3: CASSLRQGEQYF
DNA: TGTGCCAGTAGTCTCAGACAGGGAGAGCAGTACTTC

D: -
size: -
V: TRBV19
J: TRBJ2-5
CDR3: CASSIHPRQGTRQYQETQYF
DNA: TGTGCCAGTAGTATCCACCCCCGCCAGGGGACACGACAGTACCAAGAGACCCAGTACTTC

D: TRBD1
size: few
V: TRBV11-3
J: TRBJ1-2
CDR3: CASSLTQGVGYGYTF
DNA: TGTGCCAGCAGCCTAACACAGGGGGTAGGCTATGGCTACACCTTC

D: -
size: -
V: TRBV18
J: TRBJ2-5
CDR3: CASSPEGFGTQYF
DNA: TGTGCCAGCTCACCAGAGGGATTCGGGACCCAGTACTTC

D: TRBD2
size: -
V: TRBV5-1
J: TRBJ2-1
CDR3: CASRTSGSAYNEQFF
DNA: TGCGCCAGCAGAACAAGCGGGAGTGCCTACAATGAGCAGTTCTTC

D: -
size: few
V: TRBV6-8
J: TRBJ1-1
CDR3: CASSYGGPIDEAFF
DNA: TGTGCCAGCAGTTACGGCGGGCCAATCGACGAAGCTTTCTTT

D: -
size: few
V: TRBV19
J: TRBJ1-5
CDR3: CASTLGGFSNQPQHF
DNA: TGTGCCAGTACCCTGGGGGGATTTAGCAATCAGCCCCAGCATTTT